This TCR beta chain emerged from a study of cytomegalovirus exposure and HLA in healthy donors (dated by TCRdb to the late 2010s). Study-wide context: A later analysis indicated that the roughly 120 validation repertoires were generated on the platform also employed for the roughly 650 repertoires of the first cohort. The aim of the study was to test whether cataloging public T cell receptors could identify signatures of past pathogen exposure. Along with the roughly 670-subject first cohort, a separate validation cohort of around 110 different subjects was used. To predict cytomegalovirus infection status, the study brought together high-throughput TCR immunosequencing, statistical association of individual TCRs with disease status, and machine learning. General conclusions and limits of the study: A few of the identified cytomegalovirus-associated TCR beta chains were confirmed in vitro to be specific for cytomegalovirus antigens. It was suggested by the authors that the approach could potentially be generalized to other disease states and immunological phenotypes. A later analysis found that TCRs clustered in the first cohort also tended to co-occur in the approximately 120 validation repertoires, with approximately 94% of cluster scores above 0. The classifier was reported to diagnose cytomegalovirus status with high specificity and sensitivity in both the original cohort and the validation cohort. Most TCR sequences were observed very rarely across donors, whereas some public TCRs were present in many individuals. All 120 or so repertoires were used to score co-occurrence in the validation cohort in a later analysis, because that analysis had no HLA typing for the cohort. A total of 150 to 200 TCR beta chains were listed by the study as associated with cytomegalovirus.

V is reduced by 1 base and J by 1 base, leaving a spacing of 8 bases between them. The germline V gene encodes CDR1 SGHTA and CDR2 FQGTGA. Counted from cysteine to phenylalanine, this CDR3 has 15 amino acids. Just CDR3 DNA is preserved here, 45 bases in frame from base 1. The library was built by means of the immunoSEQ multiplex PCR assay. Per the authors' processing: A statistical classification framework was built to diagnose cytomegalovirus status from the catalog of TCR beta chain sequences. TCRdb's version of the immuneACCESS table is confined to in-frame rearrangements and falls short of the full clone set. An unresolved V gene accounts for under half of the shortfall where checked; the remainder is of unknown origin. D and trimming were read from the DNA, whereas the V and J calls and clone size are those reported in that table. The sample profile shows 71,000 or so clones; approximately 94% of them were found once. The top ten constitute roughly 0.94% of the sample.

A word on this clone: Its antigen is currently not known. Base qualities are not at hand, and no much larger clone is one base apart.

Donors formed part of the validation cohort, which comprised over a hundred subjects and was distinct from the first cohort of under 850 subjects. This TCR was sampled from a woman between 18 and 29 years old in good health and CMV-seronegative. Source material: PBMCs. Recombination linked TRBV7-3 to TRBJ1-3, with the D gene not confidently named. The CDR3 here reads CASSLRRVSGNTIYF. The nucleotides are TGTGCCAGCAGCTTAAGACGGGTTTCTGGAAACACCATATATTTT.